Below are 31 T cell receptor beta chains sequenced from a single sample in a study of T cell changes during pregnancy in multiple sclerosis. TCRdb's table, derived via immunoSEQ multiplex PCR, lists solely in-frame clones and lacks some. The sample yields over 90,000 clones, around 91% seen once. Sequenced here: peripheral blood, sampled after pregnancy. The origin of the receptors is a female donor with multiple sclerosis, enrolled in a pregnancy study.

The rearrangement links TRBV18 to TRBJ2-7; 12 nucleotides match TRBD1. The length of the CDR3 is 16 residues. Germline CDR1 and CDR2: KGHSH and LQKENI. V was clipped by 2 bases and J by 3 bases; unmatched bases: 5. CDR3 amino acids: CASSPTGQGARYEQYF. The CDR3 nucleotides read TGTGCCAGCTCACCAACGGGACAGGGGGCGCGCTACGAGCAGTACTTC.

V usage is TRBV15 and J usage is TRBJ1-6, with D perhaps matching TRBD1 (5 bases). Germline V gene data show CDR1 as LNHNV and CDR2 as YYDKDF (reference sequence). The V end was cut by 8 bases, the J end by 8 bases, with 13 bases between. CDR3 size: 13 residues. The chain's CDR3 is CATGRGEDSPLHF. The CDR3 DNA sequence: TGTGCCACCGGGCGAGGGGAGGATTCACCCCTCCACTTT.

V and J are TRBV6-6 and TRBJ2-3; D uncertain. Trimming removed 4 bases from V and 7 bases from J, with 12 bases in between. Germline CDR1 MNHNY, CDR2 SVGAGI (reference sequence). The CDR3 length is 13 residues. CDR3 sequence (DNA): TGTGCCAGCAGTTCAAAGCAGGCGAATACGCAGTATTTT. Residues: CASSSKQANTQYF.

The chain is built from TRBV6-1 and TRBJ1-3; D gene ambiguous. The CDR3 covers 16 residues. Germline CDR1 reads MNHNS; CDR2 reads SASEGT. Trimming stripped 0 bases from V and 0 bases from J, with 9 bases between. The CDR3: CASSEAHGLSGNTIYF. Written as DNA, the CDR3 is TGTGCCAGCAGTGAAGCGCACGGACTCTCTGGAAACACCATATATTTT.

V is TRBV6-5 and J is TRBJ1-1; D may be TRBD1 (5 bases). Trimming took off 0 bases at V and 4 bases at J, with 15 bases between the two ends. CDR1 and CDR2 from the germline V gene are MNHEY and SVGAGI. The CDR3 is 16 residues long. CDR3 nucleotides: TGTGCCAGCAGTTACTCGACAGCCCTTCGGGTCACTGAAGCTTTCTTT. Its protein product is CASSYSTALRVTEAFF.

The CDR3 spells CSVVRGAGGTEAFF. For the CDR3, the DNA is TGCAGCGTTGTTCGAGGGGCGGGAGGCACTGAAGCTTTCTTT. This chain connects TRBV29-1 to TRBJ1-1, with D possibly being TRBD1 (5 bases). The CDR3 runs to 14 residues. CDR1 and CDR2 from the germline V gene are SQVTM and ANQGSEA. The V end was cut by 4 bases, the J end by 4 bases, with 16 bases between.

In this sample, this clone turned up once. V usage is TRBV28 and J usage is TRBJ2-7; 9 positions agree with TRBD2. J was trimmed by 5 bases and V by 4 bases; bases with no gene match: 9. The germline gives CDR1 MDHEN, CDR2 SYDVKM. The CDR3 runs 15 residues. The CDR3 nucleotides are TGTGCCAGCAGTTCGCTTAGCGGGAGTAGGAACGAGCAGTACTTC. Translating gives CASSSLSGSRNEQYF.

This clone was counted once. J is TRBJ2-1 and V is TRBV1; the tabulated D call, TRBD2, remains unverified against the DNA. TRBV1 has pseudogene status. This CDR3 contains 17 residues. CDR3 DNA sequence: TGCACCAGCAGCCAAGTATCATCCGGGGATCGAAACAATGAGCAGTTCTTC. Protein sequence: CTSSQVSSGDRNNEQFF.

V gene TRBV28 combines with J gene TRBJ2-2, with 8 nucleotides matching TRBD1. V was clipped by 8 bases and J by 6 bases; unmatched bases: 11. This CDR3 has 15 amino acids. Germline CDR1 is MDHEN and CDR2 is SYDVKM. CDR3 coding DNA: TGTGCCAGCTGTAGCCCAGGGGGCGTGCCCGGGGAGCTGTTTTTT. It is translated as CASCSPGGVPGELFF.

V is TRBV5-1 and J is TRBJ1-4; maybe TRBD1 (5 bases). The germline gives CDR1 SGHRS, CDR2 YFSETQ. Trimming removed 0 bases from V and 6 bases from J, with 15 bases in between. The CDR3 sequence is 16 residues long. CDR3 in amino acids: CASSLAPQGRDEKLFF. CDR3 in DNA: TGCGCCAGCAGCTTGGCTCCCCAGGGTAGGGATGAAAAACTGTTTTTT.

The J gene is TRBJ2-7, the V gene TRBV27; D possibly corresponds to TRBD1 (5 bases). This CDR3 has 13 amino acids. Germline lookup yields CDR1 MNHEY and CDR2 SMNVEV (reference sequence). V was shortened by 7 bases and J by 5 bases, with 15 bases between the two germline ends. The CDR3 protein is CASNPSAGNEQYF. The DNA for the CDR3 is TGTGCCAGCAACCCCTCAGCAGGGAACGAGCAGTACTTC.

The gene calls are TRBV7-3 and TRBJ2-3; 8 positions match TRBD2. CDR3 length: 15 residues. Unmatched junction bases numbered 6, after V lost 1 base and J lost 6 bases. Germline CDR1 and CDR2: SGHTA and FQGTGA. CDR3 sequence: CASSLMAGGGDTQYF. In DNA, the CDR3 is TGTGCCAGCAGCTTAATGGCGGGAGGAGGGGATACGCAGTATTTT.

This clone appeared once. The chain joins TRBV7-3 to TRBJ2-7, with TRBD2 matching 15 bases. CDR1 SGHTA and CDR2 FQGTGA come from the germline V gene. This CDR3 spans 16 amino acids. V lost 2 bases and J lost 6; bases outside the gene matches: 5. The CDR3 coding sequence is TGTGCCAGCAGCTTAGGGACTAGCGGGGGGCTCTCCGAGCAGTACTTC. This sequence encodes CASSLGTSGGLSEQYF.

The J gene is TRBJ1-2, the V gene TRBV7-9, with TRBD1 identical over 7 bases. The CDR3 runs to 16 residues. CDR1 is SEHNR and CDR2 is FQNEAQ in the germline V gene (reference sequence). J was trimmed by 0 bases and V by 1 base; bases with no gene match: 5. The CDR3 protein is CASSLEVGTANYGYTF. In DNA, the CDR3 is TGTGCCAGCAGCTTAGAAGTCGGGACAGCTAACTATGGCTACACCTTC.

CDR3 DNA sequence: TGCGCCAGCAGCCAAGGAAATAGCGGGGGGGCGAGGAATGAGCAGTTCTTC. Protein sequence: CASSQGNSGGARNEQFF. This chain links TRBV4-1 with TRBJ2-1; 11 bases align to TRBD2. The CDR3 spans 17 residues. After removal of 1 base from V and 7 bases from J, the junction contained 9 bases not matched to a gene. In germline, CDR1 is MGHRA, CDR2 YSYEKL.

The chain couples TRBV29-1 to TRBJ1-1; 8 nucleotides agree with TRBD1. Per germline, CDR1 SQVTM and CDR2 ANQGSEA. This CDR3 has 15 residues. Trimming removed 4 bases from V and 6 bases from J; junction bases left unmatched: 13. The CDR3 nucleotides are TGCAGCGTTGTATGGGGCCCGGGACAGGTACCTGAAGCTTTCTTT. This encodes CSVVWGPGQVPEAFF.

This chain links TRBV5-1 with TRBJ1-2; D ambiguous. The CDR3 is made up of 14 amino acids. The V end lost 0 bases, the J end lost 3 bases, and 9 bases lay between the germline ends. Germline assignment: CDR1 SGHRS and CDR2 YFSETQ. CDR3 DNA sequence: TGCGCCAGCAGCTTGGGTTCCGCAGACTATGGCTACACCTTC. Translation gives CASSLGSADYGYTF.

The chain has TRBV5-1 and TRBJ1-2, with no clear D. This CDR3 is 17 amino acids long. Trimming left V 0 bases short and J 0 bases short, with 15 bases between. Germline V gene lookup returns CDR1 SGHRS and CDR2 YFSETQ. The CDR3 DNA sequence: TGCGCCAGCAGCTTGGATAGAGGGTTGGGAGCTAACTATGGCTACACCTTC. Its protein is CASSLDRGLGANYGYTF.

The chain couples TRBV5-1 to TRBJ2-7; 7 nucleotides align to TRBD1. The CDR3 is 16 amino acids. Germline CDR1 reads SGHRS; CDR2 reads YFSETQ. V trimming: 0 bases; J trimming: 5 bases; junction bases outside the gene matches: 11. CDR3 DNA: TGCGCCAGCAGCTTGGGATTGGGTGACAGGGCCGACGAGCAGTACTTC. Translated, it gives CASSLGLGDRADEQYF.

A few counts support this clone. V usage is TRBV30 and J usage is TRBJ1-1; maybe TRBD1 (5 bases). The CDR3 is 15 amino acids. The V gene's germline CDR1 is GTSNPN and CDR2 SVGIG (reference sequence). V lost 4 bases to trimming and J lost 0 bases, with 15 bases between them. The CDR3 DNA is TGTGCCTGGAACCCGATTCGGACACTGAACACTGAAGCTTTCTTT. Translating it yields CAWNPIRTLNTEAFF.

The chain joins TRBV7-8 to TRBJ1-4; D is possibly TRBD1 (6 bases). The V and J ends lost 5 bases and 3 bases respectively, with 16 bases between them. CDR1 is SGHVS and CDR2 is FQNEAQ in the germline V gene. The CDR3 loop spans 16 amino acids. CDR3 nucleotides: TGTGCCAGCAGCGTGGACAGTCTAGCGGCTAATGAAAAACTGTTTTTT. This sequence encodes CASSVDSLAANEKLFF.

The chain has TRBV4-1 and TRBJ2-7; 9 bases are a match to TRBD1. Germline values: CDR1 MGHRA, CDR2 YSYEKL. J lost 2 bases, V lost 3 bases, and 2 bases had no gene match. The CDR3 is 14 amino acids. The CDR3 loop is CASSHRTGAYEQYF. The CDR3 DNA reads TGCGCCAGCAGCCATAGGACAGGGGCCTACGAGCAGTACTTC.

The chain is built from TRBV19 and TRBJ2-7, with 9 positions matching TRBD1. Germline V gene sequence: CDR1 LNHDA, CDR2 SQIVND (reference sequence). The CDR3 is made up of 18 amino acids. J lost 3 bases, V lost 1 base, and 13 bases had no gene match. In DNA, the CDR3 is TGTGCCAGTAGTATAGCGTTCGGCGGGACAGGGTTACACTACGAGCAGTACTTC. It is translated as CASSIAFGGTGLHYEQYF.

The gene calls are TRBV7-2 and TRBJ2-5, with 7 bases lining up with TRBD2. V lost 3 bases, J lost 3 bases, and 1 base stayed unmatched. Per the germline V gene, CDR1 is SGHTA and CDR2 is FQGNSA. The CDR3 length is 13 residues. The CDR3 bases are TGTGCCAGCAGCTTGGGGGGGAAAGAGACCCAGTACTTC. As protein: CASSLGGKETQYF.

The chain combines TRBV18 with TRBJ2-5; TRBD1 aligns across 11 bases. This CDR3 comprises 15 residues. Germline loops: CDR1 KGHSH, CDR2 LQKENI. V gave up 4 bases and J gave up 5 bases; unmatched junction bases: 6. In DNA, the CDR3 is TGTGCCAGCTCACTGGCCCGGGACAGGGGGGAGACCCAGTACTTC. It translates to CASSLARDRGETQYF.

This clone was seen a single time. The rearrangement uses TRBV9 and TRBJ2-3; D remains unclear. Looked up from germline, CDR1 is SGDLS and CDR2 is YYNGEE. The CDR3 consists of 14 residues. The V and J ends lost 3 bases and 6 bases respectively, with 14 bases between them. Written as DNA, the CDR3 is TGTGCCAGCAGCGGACGACTGGAGTCTGATACGCAGTATTTT. This gives the protein CASSGRLESDTQYF.

The chain carries TRBV5-1 and TRBJ1-6; D possibly corresponds to TRBD1 (6 bases). CDR3 length: 15 amino acids. The V end lost 7 bases, the J end lost 10 bases, and 21 bases lay between the germline ends. Germline V lookup: CDR1 SGHRS, CDR2 YFSETQ. As DNA, the CDR3 is TGCGCCAGCTCAGCCGCGGAAGGGGGTGAATCACCCCTCCACTTT. Its translation: CASSAAEGGESPLHF.

The genes are TRBV2 and TRBJ1-6, with TRBD1 as a possible D gene (6 bases). V was shortened by 3 bases and J by 9 bases, with 18 bases between the two germline ends. Germline V gene sequence: CDR1 SNHLY, CDR2 FYNNEI. CDR3 length equals 16 residues. The CDR3, as DNA: TGTGCCAGCAGTGAGCCCGCCGGGGGGGGCATTTCACCCCTCCACTTT. Amino acid sequence: CASSEPAGGGISPLHF.

The DNA for the CDR3 is TGTGCCAGCAGCTTAGACCGCGGGGAACTGTTTTTT. Its translation is CASSLDRGELFF. The genes are TRBV11-2 and TRBJ1-4, with D unclear. Deletions cut 0 bases from V and 12 bases from J, with 8 bases between. Germline values: CDR1 SGHAT, CDR2 FQNNGV. CDR3 length: 12 residues. Supplemented by reference TRBV11-2 and TRBJ1-4, the full variable domain reads EAGVAQSPRYKIIEKRQSVAFWCNPISGHATLYWYQQILGQGPKLLIQFQNNGVVDDSQLPKDRFSAERLKGVDSTLKIQPAKLEDSAVYLCASSLDRGELFFGSGTQLSVL.

On this clone itself: The junction and the germline gene differ at one end; a read error may be behind it. CDR3 protein: CAISSGQGVNVLTF. CDR3 DNA: TGTGCCATCAGTTCCGGACAGGGGGTCAACGTCCTGACTTTC. The V gene is TRBV10-3, the J gene TRBJ2-6; 10 nucleotides agree with TRBD1. CDR1 is ENHRY, CDR2 SYGVKD, per germline. The CDR3 runs to 14 residues.

The sample holds a few counts of this clone. The chain uses TRBV7-9 and TRBJ2-3; perhaps TRBD1 as D (5 bases). In germline, CDR1 is SEHNR, CDR2 FQNEAQ (reference sequence). The CDR3 is 14 amino acids. V lost 5 bases, J lost 2 bases, and 11 bases lay in between. This CDR3 reads CASSRGSLTDTQYF. Here the CDR3 DNA reads TGTGCCAGCAGCAGGGGCAGCCTCACAGATACGCAGTATTTT.